This T cell receptor beta chain appears in the sequencing data of a study of cytomegalovirus exposure and HLA in healthy donors. Whole-study findings and limits: Most subjects had HLA-A and HLA-B alleles reportedly predicted accurately by TCR beta sequences. Highest at DRB1 and lowest at HLA-C, TCR association rates differed among HLA loci in a later analysis. The authors later found most CMV-associated TCR beta chains appeared HLA-restricted.

About this clone itself: Its antigen is not known.

In the PCR, 60 Vbeta and 13 Jbeta primers were used. TCRdb's copy holds only in-frame clones and misses some; the assay was immunoSEQ multiplex PCR. In the table there are around 97,000 clones, over 75% of which are singletons. Trimming removed 2 bases at V and 4 bases at J, with 12 bases between. The germline gives CDR1 SGHNT, CDR2 YYREEE (reference sequence). The CDR3 is 14 residues long. Sequenced material: PBMCs. The sequence came from a man aged 35-49 years in good health and CMV-seropositive. This chain links TRBV5-4 with TRBJ1-2; tentatively, D is TRBD1 (6 bases). CDR3 protein: CASSFLDSLYGYTF. The CDR3 coding sequence is TGTGCCAGCAGCTTCCTGGACAGCCTCTATGGCTACACCTTC. Complete variable domain (other parts from reference TRBV5-4 and TRBJ1-2): ETGVTQSPTHLIKTRGQQVTLRCSSQSGHNTVSWYQQALGQGPQFIFQYYREEENGRGNFPPRFSGLQFPNYSSELNVNALELDDSALYLCASSFLDSLYGYTFGSGTRLTVV.